This entry lists 18 T cell receptor beta chains sequenced from one sample in a study of OX40 agonist ivuxolimab in advanced cancers. Libraries were built with the immunoSEQ multiplex PCR assay. TCRdb mirrors the immuneACCESS table, restricted to in-frame sequences. Some clones are absent from its copies; in checked studies, under half trace to an unresolved V gene, and the reason for the others is unknown. This sample lists roughly 17,000 clones; 60% to 85% were detected once. Of the sample, 45% to 50% is held by the ten largest clones. Material: CD4+ or CD8+ T cells sorted from blood, obtained in a trial of the OX40 agonist ivuxolimab. These receptors were collected from an adult with an advanced solid tumor such as melanoma, head and neck, liver or kidney cancer.

The chain uses TRBV9 and TRBJ2-3; the D call may be TRBD1 or TRBD2 (6 bases each). CDR3 length equals 15 residues. Trimming cost V 4 bases and J 0 bases, with 12 bases left between them. The germline CDR1 and CDR2 sequences are SGDLS and YYNGEE. The CDR3, as DNA: TGTGCCAGCAGCTTGGAGGGGGGTAGCACAGATACGCAGTATTTT. This gives the protein CASSLEGGSTDTQYF. Together with reference TRBV9 and TRBJ2-3, the CDR3 gives the full variable domain: DSGVTQTPKHLITATGQRVTLRCSPRSGDLSVYWYQQSLDQGLQFLIQYYNGEERAKGNILERFSAQQFPDLHSELNLSSLELGDSALYFCASSLEGGSTDTQYFGPGTRLTVL.

The V gene is TRBV25-1, the J gene TRBJ2-7; D gene unclear. Germline CDR1 reads MGHDK; CDR2 reads SYGVNS. This CDR3 is 11 amino acids long. V shed 4 bases and J shed 3 bases, with 4 bases lying between them. DNA of the CDR3: TGTGCCAGCAGTGGCAGCTACGAGCAGTACTTC. Translated: CASSGSYEQYF.

A few counts support this clone. This chain joins TRBV27 and TRBJ2-7; maybe TRBD1 (6 bases). V lost 6 bases to trimming and J lost 7 bases, with 16 bases between them. This CDR3 is built from 13 residues. The V gene's germline CDR1 is MNHEY and CDR2 SMNVEV (reference sequence). The CDR3, as DNA: TGTGCCAGCAGCTCCTACAGGGCTCGAGAGCAGTACTTC. This sequence encodes CASSSYRAREQYF.

For the CDR3, the DNA is TGCGCCAGCAGCCAAGGAGGTCCGGACGGCTACACCTTC. Its translation: CASSQGGPDGYTF. J is TRBJ1-2 and V is TRBV4-3; D gene unclear. CDR1 is LGHNA, CDR2 YSLEER, per germline. This CDR3 is built from 13 residues. Trimming left V 1 base short and J 8 bases short, with 11 bases between.

This chain connects TRBV6-1 to TRBJ2-7; D unresolved. This CDR3 spans 10 amino acids. V shed 3 bases and J shed 5 bases, with 2 bases lying between them. The germline V gene has CDR1 MNHNS and CDR2 SASEGT. The CDR3 DNA sequence: TGTGCCAGCAGTGACCACGAGCAGTACTTC. Translation gives CASSDHEQYF.

The V and J genes are TRBV28 and TRBJ2-7; 7 nucleotides agree with TRBD2. V shed 5 bases, J shed 5 bases, and the junction held 15 bases outside the gene matches. This CDR3 is 16 amino acids long. CDR1 and CDR2 (germline): MDHEN, SYDVKM. CDR3 sequence: CASSAGSGWGIDEQYF. In DNA form, the CDR3 reads TGTGCCAGCAGTGCGGGTAGCGGGTGGGGTATAGACGAGCAGTACTTC.

The chain couples TRBV7-2 to TRBJ2-1; 13 bases agree with TRBD2. Germline loops: CDR1 SGHTA, CDR2 FQGNSA. Unmatched junction bases numbered 0, after V lost 3 bases and J lost 4 bases. This CDR3 has 15 amino acids. For the CDR3, the DNA is TGTGCCAGCAGCTTGACTAGCGGGGGGTACAATGAGCAGTTCTTC. Translation: CASSLTSGGYNEQFF.

V and J are TRBV4-3 and TRBJ2-7, with D possibly called TRBD1 or TRBD2 (5 bases each). CDR3 size: 15 residues. Germline assignment: CDR1 LGHNA and CDR2 YSLEER. V dropped 3 bases and J dropped 4 bases, with 16 bases sitting between them. The CDR3 reads CASSQTPPGLYEQYF. The CDR3, as DNA: TGCGCCAGCAGCCAGACTCCTCCGGGGCTATACGAGCAGTACTTC.

This clone turned up a few times. The CDR3 region has the DNA TGTGCCAGCAGCCAGGGGAGATCGGGCTACGAGCAGTACTTC. Protein: CASSQGRSGYEQYF. The V gene is TRBV9, the J gene TRBJ2-7, with D perhaps matching TRBD1 (6 bases). Germline CDR1 reads SGDLS; CDR2 reads YYNGEE. Trimming took 4 bases from V and 3 from J, leaving 14 bases between them. The CDR3 runs 14 residues. The full variable domain, completed using reference TRBV9 and TRBJ2-7, is DSGVTQTPKHLITATGQRVTLRCSPRSGDLSVYWYQQSLDQGLQFLIQYYNGEERAKGNILERFSAQQFPDLHSELNLSSLELGDSALYFCASSQGRSGYEQYFGPGTRLTVT.

This clone is termed large. The DNA for the CDR3 is TGTGCCAGCAGCGTAAGCGGAAGCACAGATACGCAGTATTTT. Protein: CASSVSGSTDTQYF. V is TRBV9 and J is TRBJ2-3; a possible D gene is TRBD2 (5 bases). Trimming cost V 1 base and J 0 bases, with 6 bases left between them. The V gene's germline CDR1 is SGDLS and CDR2 YYNGEE. The CDR3 has 14 residues.

The DNA of the CDR3 is TGCGCCAGCAGCTCAGATCTGGGAAATTCACCCCTCCACTTT. Protein: CASSSDLGNSPLHF. This sequence joins TRBV5-1 and TRBJ1-6; D unclear. V was pared by 3 bases and J by 7 bases, with 11 bases between. This CDR3 is built from 14 residues. CDR1 and CDR2 from the germline V gene are SGHRS and YFSETQ. The full variable domain, completed using reference TRBV5-1 and TRBJ1-6, is KAGVTQTPRYLIKTRGQQVTLSCSPISGHRSVSWYQQTPGQGLQFLFEYFSETQRNKGNFPGRFSGRQFSNSRSEMNVSTLELGDSALYLCASSSDLGNSPLHFGNGTRLTVT.

V is TRBV27 and J is TRBJ2-1, with 9 bases identical to TRBD2. Germline-derived CDR1 and CDR2 are MNHEY and SMNVEV (reference sequence). CDR3 size: 15 residues. The V gene end was trimmed by 7 bases and the J gene end by 6 bases; junction bases not matched to a gene: 10. CDR3 loop: CASTPVGGRGNEQFF. CDR3 DNA: TGTGCCAGCACCCCCGTCGGCGGGAGGGGCAATGAGCAGTTCTTC.

Note on this clone: The sample carries other DNA sequences with the same CDR3. In nucleotides, the CDR3 is TGTGCCAGCAGTGAACAGGGGAACTATGGCTACACCTTC. Translated: CASSEQGNYGYTF. The chain employs TRBV5-4 and TRBJ1-2; 7 nucleotides line up with TRBD1. The CDR3 covers 13 residues. The germline V gene encodes CDR1 SGHNT and CDR2 YYREEE (reference sequence). With V trimmed by 5 bases and J by 2 bases, 3 bases remained unmatched.

The rearrangement joins TRBV7-2 to TRBJ2-2; no clear D. CDR1 is SGHTA, CDR2 FQGNSA, per germline. V was pared by 5 bases and J by 0 bases, with 1 base between. The CDR3 loop spans 12 amino acids. The CDR3 sequence: CASSPNTGELFF. Written as DNA, the CDR3 is TGTGCCAGCAGCCCGAACACCGGGGAGCTGTTTTTT.

This rearrangement joins TRBV7-2 to TRBJ2-7; the D is unclear. Germline values: CDR1 SGHTA, CDR2 FQGNSA. This CDR3 region has 13 residues. The V gene lost 2 bases and the J gene lost 6 bases, with 11 bases spanning the gap. This CDR3 reads CASSLIGPGEQYF. In nucleotides, the CDR3 is TGTGCCAGCAGCTTAATAGGGCCCGGCGAGCAGTACTTC.

The V and J genes are TRBV4-1 and TRBJ2-5, with 8 bases identical to TRBD1. J was trimmed by 5 bases and V by 3 bases; bases with no gene match: 8. The CDR3 spans 15 residues. In germline, CDR1 is MGHRA, CDR2 YSYEKL. The CDR3 here is CASSHSAGGLETQYF. CDR3 in DNA: TGCGCCAGCAGCCATAGCGCAGGGGGCTTGGAGACCCAGTACTTC.

The chain employs TRBV7-2 and TRBJ2-1; D perhaps matches TRBD2 (7 bases). The CDR3 runs 13 residues. CDR1 is SGHTA and CDR2 is FQGNSA in the germline V gene. V was trimmed by 6 bases and J by 6 bases, leaving 12 bases between them. DNA for the CDR3: TGTGCCAGCAGGGGGGGGACACCCAATGAGCAGTTCTTC. Its translation is CASRGGTPNEQFF.

The CDR3 DNA is TGTGCCAGCAGTTTATCCCGACAGGGGTCCGAGCAGTACTTC. It translates to CASSLSRQGSEQYF. This chain joins TRBV28 and TRBJ2-7, with 8 bases aligning to TRBD1. From germline, CDR1 is MDHEN and CDR2 SYDVKM. V lost 1 base, J lost 6 bases, and 5 bases stayed unmatched. The CDR3 totals 14 residues. Combining the CDR3 with reference TRBV28 and TRBJ2-7 gives the whole variable domain DVKVTQSSRYLVKRTGEKVFLECVQDMDHENMFWYRQDPGLGLRLIYFSYDVKMKEKGDIPEGYSVSREKKERFSLILESASTNQTSMYLCASSLSRQGSEQYFGPGTRLTVT.